This paragraph covers one T cell receptor beta chain sequence. The antigen this receptor binds is unknown. No quality values exist for individual bases; no much larger clone is one base distant. To prepare the library, the immunoSEQ multiplex PCR assay was applied. The table comes from immuneACCESS by way of TCRdb, which keeps in-frame sequences with V and J called. Part of the clones is missing from these tables; in studies checked, under half for an unresolved V gene and the rest for unknown reasons. For this sample the table gives about 25,000 clones, of which around nine tenths were detected only once. The biggest ten clones account for 9.4% of the sample. This record belongs to a study of T cell changes during pregnancy in multiple sclerosis (dated 2019 in TCRdb). Background on the whole study: In women with multiple sclerosis, the researchers looked at how the T cell repertoire shifted as pregnancy progressed.

Sequenced material: CD8+ T cells from peripheral blood mononuclear cells, taken in the third trimester of pregnancy. This clonotype originated in a female donor in good health, enrolled as a control in a pregnancy study.

DNA sequence: TGTGCCACCAGCAGAGGAGGGAATAAAGCTTTCTTT. It translates as CATSRGGNKAFF. The chain is assembled from TRBV15 and TRBJ1-1; the D gene assignment is ambiguous. The CDR3 holds 12 amino acids from the cysteine to the phenylalanine. Of all the DNA, just the CDR3 is kept, 36 bases in frame from base 1. According to the germline V gene (reference sequence), CDR1 reads LNHNV and CDR2 reads YYDKDF. The trim is 1 base for V and 9 bases for J, with a gap of 9 bases between the germline ends.